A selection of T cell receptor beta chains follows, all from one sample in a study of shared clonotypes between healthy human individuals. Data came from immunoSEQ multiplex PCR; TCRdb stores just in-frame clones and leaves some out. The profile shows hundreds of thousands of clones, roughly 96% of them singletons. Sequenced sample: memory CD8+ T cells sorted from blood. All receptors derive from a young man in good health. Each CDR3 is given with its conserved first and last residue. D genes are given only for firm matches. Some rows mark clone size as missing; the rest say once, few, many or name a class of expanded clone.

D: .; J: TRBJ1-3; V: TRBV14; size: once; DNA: TGTGCCAGCAGCCAAGGGGCTGGAAACACCATATATTTT; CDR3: CASSQGAGNTIYF
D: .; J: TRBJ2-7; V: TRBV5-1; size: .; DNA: TGCGCCAGCAGCTTGGTGTCGGGAGTGGGCTACGAGCAGTACTTC; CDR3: CASSLVSGVGYEQYF
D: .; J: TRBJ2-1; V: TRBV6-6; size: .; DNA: TGTGCCAGCAAACGGACCGGGACCTCGGCCAATGAGCAGTTCTTC; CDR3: CASKRTGTSANEQFF
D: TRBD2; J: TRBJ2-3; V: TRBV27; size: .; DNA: TGTGCCAGCAGTCCCCGGACTAGCGTAGACACAGATACGCAGTATTTT; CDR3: CASSPRTSVDTDTQYF
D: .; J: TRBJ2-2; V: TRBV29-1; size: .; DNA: TGCAGCGTTGAACACACCGGGGAGCTGTTTTTT; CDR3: CSVEHTGELFF
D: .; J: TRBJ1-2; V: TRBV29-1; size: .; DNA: TGCAGCGCGACAGCTAACTATGGCTACACCTTC; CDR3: CSATANYGYTF
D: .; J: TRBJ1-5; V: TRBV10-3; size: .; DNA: TGTGCCATCAGAAGGGATAGCAATCAGCCCCAGCATTTT; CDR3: CAIRRDSNQPQHF
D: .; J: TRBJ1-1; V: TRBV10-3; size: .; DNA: TGTGCCATCATGGGGGGGACCGAAGCTTTCTTT; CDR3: CAIMGGTEAFF
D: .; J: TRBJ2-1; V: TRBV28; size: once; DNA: TGTGCCAGCAGTACGCTGACGGGGCCCTACAATGAGCAGTTCTTC; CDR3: CASSTLTGPYNEQFF
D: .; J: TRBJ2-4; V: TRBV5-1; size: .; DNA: TGCGCCAGCAGCTTGGGGTGGCCCGAAGGGAACATTCAGTACTTC; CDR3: CASSLGWPEGNIQYF
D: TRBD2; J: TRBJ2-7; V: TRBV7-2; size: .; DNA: TGTGCCAGCAGCCCCCGACTAGCGGCGTACGAGCAGTACTTC; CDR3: CASSPRLAAYEQYF
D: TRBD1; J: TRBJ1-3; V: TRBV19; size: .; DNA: TGTGCCAGTACTAATGACAGGGGCTCTGGAAACACCATATATTTT; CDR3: CASTNDRGSGNTIYF
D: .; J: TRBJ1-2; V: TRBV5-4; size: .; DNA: TGTGCCAGCAGCTTGGAGGTTATAGGGAATGGCTACACCTTC; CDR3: CASSLEVIGNGYTF
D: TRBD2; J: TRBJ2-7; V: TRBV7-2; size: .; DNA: TGTGCCAGCGAGCCAGGGCTAGCGGGAAAATACGAGCAGTACTTC; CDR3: CASEPGLAGKYEQYF
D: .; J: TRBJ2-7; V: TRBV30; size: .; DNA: TGTGCCTGGGAGGGGGGGAACGAGCAGTACTTC; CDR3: CAWEGGNEQYF
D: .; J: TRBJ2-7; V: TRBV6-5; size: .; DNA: TGTGCCAGCAGTTACTCATCCGGACAGTCCTACGAGCAGTACTTC; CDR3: CASSYSSGQSYEQYF
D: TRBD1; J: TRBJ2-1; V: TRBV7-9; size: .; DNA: TGTGCCAGCAGCTTACAGACAGGGGTGGATGAGCAGTTCTTC; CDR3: CASSLQTGVDEQFF
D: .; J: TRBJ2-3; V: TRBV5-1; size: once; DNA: TGCGCCAGCACCCTAGACGGCACAGATACGCAGTATTTT; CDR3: CASTLDGTDTQYF
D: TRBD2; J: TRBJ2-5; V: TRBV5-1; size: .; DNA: TGCGCCTCCCAGGGACTAGCGGGCCTCCAAGAGACCCAGTACTTC; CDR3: CASQGLAGLQETQYF
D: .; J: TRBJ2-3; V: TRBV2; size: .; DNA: TGTGCCAGCGGAGGGTCCGGGGTAAGCACAGATACGCAGTATTTT; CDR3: CASGGSGVSTDTQYF
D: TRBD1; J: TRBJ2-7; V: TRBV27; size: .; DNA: TGTGCCAGCAGTTCGGACAGGGTCCACTACGAGCAGTACTTC; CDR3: CASSSDRVHYEQYF
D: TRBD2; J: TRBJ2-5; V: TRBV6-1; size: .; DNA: TGTGCCAGCAGTGAAGCCGGACTAGGCGTGGAGACCCAGTACTTC; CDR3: CASSEAGLGVETQYF
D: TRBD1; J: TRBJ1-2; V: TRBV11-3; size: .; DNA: TGTGCCAGCAGCGACACAGGGGTTTACTATGGCTACACCTTC; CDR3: CASSDTGVYYGYTF
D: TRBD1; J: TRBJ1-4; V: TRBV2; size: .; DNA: TGTGCCAGCAGCAATGCGGGACAGGGGCAAGAAAAACTGTTTTTT; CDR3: CASSNAGQGQEKLFF
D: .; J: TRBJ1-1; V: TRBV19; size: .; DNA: TGTGCCAGTAGGGTCCGGGACGGAGGCACTGAAGCTTTCTTT; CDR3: CASRVRDGGTEAFF
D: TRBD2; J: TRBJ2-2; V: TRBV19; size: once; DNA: TGTGCCAGTAGTATTAAAGCGGGAGGCTCCACCGGGGAGCTGTTTTTT; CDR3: CASSIKAGGSTGELFF
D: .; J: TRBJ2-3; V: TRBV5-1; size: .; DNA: TGCGCCAGCAGCTCAACACTCGGGACAGATACGCAGTATTTT; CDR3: CASSSTLGTDTQYF
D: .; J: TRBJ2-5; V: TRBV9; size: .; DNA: TGTGCCAGCAGCGTAGGGGCCTTCCAAGAGACCCAGTACTTC; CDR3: CASSVGAFQETQYF
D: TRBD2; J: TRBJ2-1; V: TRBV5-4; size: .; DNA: TGTGCCAGCAGTTTGGGACTAGCGGGGGGGGCCTACAATGAGCAGTTCTTC; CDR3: CASSLGLAGGAYNEQFF
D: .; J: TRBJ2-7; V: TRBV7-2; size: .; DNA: TGTGCCAGCAGCAATCGGATGTCTTACGAGCAGTACTTC; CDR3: CASSNRMSYEQYF
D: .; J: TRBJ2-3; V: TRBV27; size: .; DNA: TGTGCCAGCAGTTTATCGGTAGCAACAGATACGCAGTATTTT; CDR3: CASSLSVATDTQYF
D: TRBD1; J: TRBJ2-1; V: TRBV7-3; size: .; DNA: TGTGCCAGCAGCTTCGACAGGGAGAATGAGCAGTTCTTC; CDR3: CASSFDRENEQFF
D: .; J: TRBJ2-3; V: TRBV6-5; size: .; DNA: TGTGCCAGCAGTTACGTGGGGGAGCAAGATACGCAGTATTTT; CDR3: CASSYVGEQDTQYF
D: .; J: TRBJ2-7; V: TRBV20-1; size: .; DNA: TGCAGTGCTAGAGGCCCCTACGAGCAGTACTTC; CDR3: CSARGPYEQYF
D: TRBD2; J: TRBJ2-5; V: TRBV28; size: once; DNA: TGTGCCAGCAGTGGGTTAGCGGGAAATCGCGGGACCCAGTACTTC; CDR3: CASSGLAGNRGTQYF
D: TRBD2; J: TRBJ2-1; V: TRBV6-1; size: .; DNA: TGTGCCAGCAGTAGACTAGCGGGAGAAGGTGAGCAGTTCTTC; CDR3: CASSRLAGEGEQFF
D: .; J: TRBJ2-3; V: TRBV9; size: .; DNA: TGTGCCAGCAGCTCCGGGGATACGCAGTATTTT; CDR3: CASSSGDTQYF
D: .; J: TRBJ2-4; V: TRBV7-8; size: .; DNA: TGTGCCAGCAGCTTAGGCCCAACAGGGCAAAACATTCAGTACTTC; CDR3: CASSLGPTGQNIQYF
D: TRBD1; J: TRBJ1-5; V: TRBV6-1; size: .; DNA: TGTGCCAGCAGTGAATCGACAGGGGTAGGGCCCCAGCATTTT; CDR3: CASSESTGVGPQHF
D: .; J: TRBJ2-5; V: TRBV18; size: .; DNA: TGTGCCAGCTCACCGCAGGGACAAGAGACCCAGTACTTC; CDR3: CASSPQGQETQYF
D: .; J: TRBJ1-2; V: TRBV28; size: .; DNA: TGTGCCACGACGGGGAACTATGGCTACACCTTC; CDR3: CATTGNYGYTF
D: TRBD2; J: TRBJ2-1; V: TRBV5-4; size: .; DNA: TGTGCCAGCAGCCTCACGGGAGGGCGGCACAATGAGCAGTTCTTC; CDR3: CASSLTGGRHNEQFF
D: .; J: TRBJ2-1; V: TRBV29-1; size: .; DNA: TGCAGCGTTGAAGTCGCCAGGGGGGGTTACAATGAGCAGTTCTTC; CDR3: CSVEVARGGYNEQFF
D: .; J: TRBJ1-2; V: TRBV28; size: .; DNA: TGTGCCAGCAGAGGGACCGTATATGGCTACACCTTC; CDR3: CASRGTVYGYTF
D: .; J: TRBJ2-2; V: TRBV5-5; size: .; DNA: TGTGCCAGCAGCTTGACAGCGAACACCGGGGAGCTGTTTTTT; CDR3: CASSLTANTGELFF
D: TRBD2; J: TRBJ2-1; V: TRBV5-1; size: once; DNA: TGCGCCAGCAGCTTGGAACTAGCGAGATACAATGAGCAGTTCTTC; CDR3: CASSLELARYNEQFF
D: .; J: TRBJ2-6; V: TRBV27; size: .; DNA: TGTGCCATCTCTGGGGCCAACGTCCTGACTTTC; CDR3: CAISGANVLTF
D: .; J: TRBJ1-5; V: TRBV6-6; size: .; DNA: TGTGCCAGCAGTTACTCAGTGGGTGTCTCGTGGCCCCAGCATTTT; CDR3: CASSYSVGVSWPQHF